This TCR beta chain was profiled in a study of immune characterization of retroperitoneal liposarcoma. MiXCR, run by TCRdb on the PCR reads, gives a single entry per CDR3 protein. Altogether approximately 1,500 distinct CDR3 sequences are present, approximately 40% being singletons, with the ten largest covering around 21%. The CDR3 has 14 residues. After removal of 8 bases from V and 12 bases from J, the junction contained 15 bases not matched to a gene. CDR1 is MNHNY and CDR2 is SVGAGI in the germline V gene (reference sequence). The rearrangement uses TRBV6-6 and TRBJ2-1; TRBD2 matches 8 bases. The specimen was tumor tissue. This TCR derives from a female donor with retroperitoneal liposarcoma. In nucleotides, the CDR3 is TGTGCCAGCTATGCATTTGCGGGAGGAGGGGCGCAGTTCTTC. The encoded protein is CASYAFAGGGAQFF.